This T cell receptor (beta chain) came from a study of CD8+CD57+ T cells in acquired aplastic anemia. Study background: Quantities of DNA derived from sorted CD4+ and CD8+ cells averaged 3.2 ug.

This clonotype was counted at least ten times. Its antigen is unidentified. CDR3 and TCR beta VDJ profiling relied on a genomic DNA template. TCRdb redid the calling of the reads with MiXCR, one entry per CDR3 protein. The table lists about 120,000 distinct CDR3 sequences, about 60% of them singletons. The patients chosen for sequencing had shown expansion of CD8+CD57+ cells (detected by flow cytometry). Each patient carried a diagnosis of severe acquired aplastic anemia. The CDR3 runs 17 residues. Trimming stripped 6 bases from V and 0 bases from J, with 17 bases between. CDR1 and CDR2 (germline): SEHNR, FQNEAQ (reference sequence). Whole-study results and caveats: In common between the patients and the controls were some 28 CD8+ CDR3 sequences.

The receptor's source is a human donor with aplastic anemia. The sequenced material came from sorted CD4+, CD8+, or CD8+CD57+ T cells (not recorded which) from PBMCs. J is TRBJ1-4 and V is TRBV7-9; D remains ambiguous. The CDR3 nucleotides read TGTGCCAGCAGAGGGAGTCGGGTCCCCACAACTAATGAAAAACTGTTTTTT. It yields the protein CASRGSRVPTTNEKLFF. Drawing the rest from reference TRBV7-9 and TRBJ1-4, the complete variable domain is DTGVSQNPRHKITKRGQNVTFRCDPISEHNRLYWYRQTLGQGPEFLTYFQNEAQLEKSRLLSDRFSAERPKGSFSTLEIQRTEQGDSAMYLCASRGSRVPTTNEKLFFGSGTQLSVL.